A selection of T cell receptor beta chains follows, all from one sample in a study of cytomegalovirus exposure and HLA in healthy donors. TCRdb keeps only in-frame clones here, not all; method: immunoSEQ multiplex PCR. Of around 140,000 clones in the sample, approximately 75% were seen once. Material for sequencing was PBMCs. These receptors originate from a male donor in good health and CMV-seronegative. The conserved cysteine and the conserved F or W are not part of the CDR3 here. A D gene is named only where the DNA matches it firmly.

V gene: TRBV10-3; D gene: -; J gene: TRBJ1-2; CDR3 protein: AISEGSGQT
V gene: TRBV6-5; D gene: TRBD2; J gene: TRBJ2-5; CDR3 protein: ASRPGTSGETQY
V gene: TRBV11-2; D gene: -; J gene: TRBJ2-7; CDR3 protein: ASSLELQSSAPLSEQY
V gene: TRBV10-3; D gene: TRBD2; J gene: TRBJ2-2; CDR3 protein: AISESGLMGGKTGELF
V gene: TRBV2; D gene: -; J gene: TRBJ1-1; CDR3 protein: ASSERQGVYGTEAF
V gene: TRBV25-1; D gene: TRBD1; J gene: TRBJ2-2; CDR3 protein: ASSERGQNTGELF
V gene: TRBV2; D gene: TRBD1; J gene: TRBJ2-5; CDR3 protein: ASSSDRGRRTQY
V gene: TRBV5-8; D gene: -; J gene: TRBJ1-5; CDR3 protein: ASSLGRNQPQH
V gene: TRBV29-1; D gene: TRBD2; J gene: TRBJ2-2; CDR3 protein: SVATSGTNTGELF
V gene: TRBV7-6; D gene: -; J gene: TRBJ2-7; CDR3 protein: ASSLEGVEQY
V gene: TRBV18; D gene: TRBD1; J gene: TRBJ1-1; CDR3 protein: ASSPGTGVAEAF
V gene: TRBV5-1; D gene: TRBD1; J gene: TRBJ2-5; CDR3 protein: ASSFTGGSEETQY
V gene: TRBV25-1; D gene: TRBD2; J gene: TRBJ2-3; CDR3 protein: ASSELGGGGSTDTQY
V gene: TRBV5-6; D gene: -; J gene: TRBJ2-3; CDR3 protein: ASSLQSSDTQY
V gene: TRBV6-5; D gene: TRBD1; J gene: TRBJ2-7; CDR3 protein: ASSSRQGFYEQY
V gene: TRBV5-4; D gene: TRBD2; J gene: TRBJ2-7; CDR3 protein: ASSFGLAGGPTYEQY
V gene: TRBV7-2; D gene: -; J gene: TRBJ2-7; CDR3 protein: ASSFAAGSYEQY
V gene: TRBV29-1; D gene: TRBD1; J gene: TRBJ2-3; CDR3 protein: SVVGDRGDTDTQY
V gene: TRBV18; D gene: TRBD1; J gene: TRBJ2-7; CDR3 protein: ASSSSGTGAYEQY
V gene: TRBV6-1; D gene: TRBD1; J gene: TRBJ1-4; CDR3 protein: ASSEGQMNEKLF
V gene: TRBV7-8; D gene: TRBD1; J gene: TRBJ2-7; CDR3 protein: ASSSQTGGLYEQY
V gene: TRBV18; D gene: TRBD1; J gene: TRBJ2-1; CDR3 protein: ASSPTGTVYNEQF
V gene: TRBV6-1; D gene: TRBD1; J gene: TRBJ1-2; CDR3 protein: ASSDRQGAGGYT
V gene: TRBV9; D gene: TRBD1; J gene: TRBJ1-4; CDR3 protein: ASSLGWGQSNEKLF
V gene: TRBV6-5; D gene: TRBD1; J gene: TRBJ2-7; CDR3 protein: ASSRGQGAVEQY
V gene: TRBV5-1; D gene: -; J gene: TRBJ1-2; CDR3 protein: ASSPGGSVGYGYT
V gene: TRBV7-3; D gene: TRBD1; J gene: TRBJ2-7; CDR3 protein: ASSLAGGYEQY
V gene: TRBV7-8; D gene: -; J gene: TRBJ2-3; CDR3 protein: ASTSSSTDTQY
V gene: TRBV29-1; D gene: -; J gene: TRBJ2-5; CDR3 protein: SVDDRSETQY
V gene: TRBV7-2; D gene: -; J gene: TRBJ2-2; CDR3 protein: ASSPTSTGELF
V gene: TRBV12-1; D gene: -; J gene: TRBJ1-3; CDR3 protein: ASSSQGLSGNTIY
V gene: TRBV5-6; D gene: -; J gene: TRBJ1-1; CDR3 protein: ASSAGEDTEAF